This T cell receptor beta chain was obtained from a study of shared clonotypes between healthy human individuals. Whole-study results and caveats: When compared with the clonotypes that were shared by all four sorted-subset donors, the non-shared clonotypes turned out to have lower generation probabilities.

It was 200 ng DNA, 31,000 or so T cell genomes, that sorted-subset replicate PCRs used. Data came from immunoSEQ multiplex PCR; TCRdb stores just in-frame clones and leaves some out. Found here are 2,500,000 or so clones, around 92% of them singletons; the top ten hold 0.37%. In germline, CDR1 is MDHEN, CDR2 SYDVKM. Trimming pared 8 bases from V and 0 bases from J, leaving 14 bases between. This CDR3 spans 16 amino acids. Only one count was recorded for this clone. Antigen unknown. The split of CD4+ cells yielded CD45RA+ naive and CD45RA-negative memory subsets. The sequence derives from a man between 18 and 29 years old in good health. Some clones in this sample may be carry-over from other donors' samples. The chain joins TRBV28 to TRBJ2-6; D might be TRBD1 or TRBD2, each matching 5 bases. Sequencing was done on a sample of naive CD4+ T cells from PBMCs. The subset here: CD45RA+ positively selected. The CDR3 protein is CASGGFPVSGANVLTF. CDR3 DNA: TGTGCCAGCGGGGGATTTCCCGTCTCTGGGGCCAACGTCCTGACTTTC.